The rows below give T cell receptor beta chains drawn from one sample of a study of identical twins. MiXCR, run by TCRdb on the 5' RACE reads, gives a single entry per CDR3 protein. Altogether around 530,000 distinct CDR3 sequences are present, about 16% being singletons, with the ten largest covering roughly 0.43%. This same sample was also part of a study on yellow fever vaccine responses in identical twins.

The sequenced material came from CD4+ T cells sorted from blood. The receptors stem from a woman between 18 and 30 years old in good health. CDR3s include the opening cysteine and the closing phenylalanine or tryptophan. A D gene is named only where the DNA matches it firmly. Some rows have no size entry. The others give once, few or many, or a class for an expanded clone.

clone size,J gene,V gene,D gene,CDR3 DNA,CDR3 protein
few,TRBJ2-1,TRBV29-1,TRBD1,TGCAGCGTCCGGACAGGGTATATGAATGAGCAGTTCTTC,CSVRTGYMNEQFF
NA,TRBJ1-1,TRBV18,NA,TGTGCCAGCTCAACACAGGGAGGCGGTGAAGCTTTCTTT,CASSTQGGGEAFF
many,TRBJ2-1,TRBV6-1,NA,TGTGCCAGCAGAGAAACAGGGCCCTACAATGAGCAGTTCTTC,CASRETGPYNEQFF
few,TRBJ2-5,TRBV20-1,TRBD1,TGCAGTGCTAGGGGGGCTCGGACAGGGGCTCACCAAGAGACCCAGTACTTC,CSARGARTGAHQETQYF
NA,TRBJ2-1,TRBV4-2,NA,TGTGCCAGCAGCCAAGATCGGGTCGCGGGTAGTGAGCAGTTCTTC,CASSQDRVAGSEQFF
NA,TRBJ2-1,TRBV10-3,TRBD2,TGTGCCATCAGTGCACTAGCGGGAGGAAGCTCCTACAATGAGCAGTTCTTC,CAISALAGGSSYNEQFF
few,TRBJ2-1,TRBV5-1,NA,TGCGCCAGCAGCCGCTTGGGAGCCGGTCCGTACAATGAGCAGTTCTTC,CASSRLGAGPYNEQFF
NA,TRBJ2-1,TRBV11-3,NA,TGTGCCAGCAGCCGGGGGGCCGTCTCCTACAATGAGCAGTTCTTC,CASSRGAVSYNEQFF
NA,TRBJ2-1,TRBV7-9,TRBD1,TGTGCCAGCAGCTTGAGCTACGGACAGGGGACCTACAATGAGCAGTTCTTC,CASSLSYGQGTYNEQFF
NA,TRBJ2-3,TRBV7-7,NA,TGTGCCAGCAGCCCCCAGGAGGCTTCCCCAGATACGCAGTATTTT,CASSPQEASPDTQYF
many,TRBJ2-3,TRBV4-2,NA,TGTGCCAGCAGCCAAGATTTGAGCGCATCGGATACGCAGTATTTT,CASSQDLSASDTQYF
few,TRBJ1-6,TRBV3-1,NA,TGTGCCAGCAGCCACTCCATGTCACCCCTCCACTTT,CASSHSMSPLHF
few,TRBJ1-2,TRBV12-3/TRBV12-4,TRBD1,TGTGCCAGCAGTCCCCGGGACAGGGTAAACTATGGCTACACCTTC,CASSPRDRVNYGYTF
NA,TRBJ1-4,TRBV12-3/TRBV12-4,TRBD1,TGTGCCAGCAGTCGCCTGGGACAGGCTTTAAGGGAAAAACTGTTTTTT,CASSRLGQALREKLFF
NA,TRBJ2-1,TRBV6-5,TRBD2,TGTGCCAGCAGTTACTCTAGCGGGGGGTATTATGAGCAGTTCTTC,CASSYSSGGYYEQFF
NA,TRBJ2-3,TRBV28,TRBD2,TGTGCCAGCACCCTTCGGCGGGGGGCTGGAGATACGCAGTATTTT,CASTLRRGAGDTQYF
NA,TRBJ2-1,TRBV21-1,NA,TGTGCCAGCAGCAAAGGGCGGGAGTGGGACAATGAGCAGTTCTTC,CASSKGREWDNEQFF
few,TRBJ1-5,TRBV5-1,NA,TGCGCCAGCAGCTTGAGTCTCGATCAGCCCCAGCATTTT,CASSLSLDQPQHF
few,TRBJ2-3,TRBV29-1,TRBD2,TGCAGCGTTGCAAGCGGGAGGTTTGAAGATACGCAGTATTTT,CSVASGRFEDTQYF
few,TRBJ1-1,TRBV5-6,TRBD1,TGTGCCAGCAGCTTTACCGGGACAGGGGTCACTGAAGCTTTCTTT,CASSFTGTGVTEAFF
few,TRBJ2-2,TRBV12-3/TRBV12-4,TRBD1,TGTGCCAGCACCCGGACAGGGGGTTTGGCCGGGGAGCTGTTTTTT,CASTRTGGLAGELFF
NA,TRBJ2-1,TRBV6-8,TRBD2,TGTGCCAGCAGTCGTCGGACTAGCGGGGGAAGGCAGTTCTTC,CASSRRTSGGRQFF
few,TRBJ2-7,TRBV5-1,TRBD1,TGCGCCAGCAGCTTGGCGGGACAGGTAATCTACGAGCAGTACTTC,CASSLAGQVIYEQYF
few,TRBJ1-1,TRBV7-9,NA,TGTGCCAGCCTCCGGGACACTGAAGCTTTCTTT,CASLRDTEAFF
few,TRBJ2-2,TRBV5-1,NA,TGCGCCAGCAGCCTAGGACAGACGGCCGGGGAGCTGTTTTTT,CASSLGQTAGELFF
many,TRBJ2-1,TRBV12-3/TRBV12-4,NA,TGTGCCAGCAGTAGGACACCCACCGGTGAGCAGTTCTTC,CASSRTPTGEQFF
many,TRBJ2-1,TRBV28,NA,TGTGCCAGCAGTCCCGGGACCAACTACAATGAGCAGTTCTTC,CASSPGTNYNEQFF
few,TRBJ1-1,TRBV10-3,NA,TGTGCCATCAGTGATTCGGGCGTTGATGGCACTGAAGCTTTCTTT,CAISDSGVDGTEAFF
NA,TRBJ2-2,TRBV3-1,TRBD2,TGTGCCAGCAGCTGGGCTAGCGGGAACACCGGGGAGCTGTTTTTT,CASSWASGNTGELFF
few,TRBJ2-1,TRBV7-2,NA,TGTGCCAGCTTGAACTATTTTGGGTTCAATGAGCAGTTCTTC,CASLNYFGFNEQFF
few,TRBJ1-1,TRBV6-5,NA,TGTGCCAGCAGTTACTCAAGAGGAAACACTGAAGCTTTCTTT,CASSYSRGNTEAFF
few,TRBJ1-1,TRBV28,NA,TGTGCCAGCAGTTTACAGGGAGGGGGAGCTTTCTTT,CASSLQGGGAFF
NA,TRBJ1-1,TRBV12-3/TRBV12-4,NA,TGTGCCAGCACCCTGTGGGACACTGAAGCTTTCTTT,CASTLWDTEAFF
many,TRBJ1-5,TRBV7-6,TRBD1,TGTGCCAGCAGCCCGGGACAGGGGGCCTATCAGCCCCAGCATTTT,CASSPGQGAYQPQHF
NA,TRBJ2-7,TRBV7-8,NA,TGTGCCAGCAGCTTAGCAGGACAGCTCTCCTACGAGCAGTACTTC,CASSLAGQLSYEQYF
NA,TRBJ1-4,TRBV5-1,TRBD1,TGCGCCAGCAGCTCGGGACAGCTTAATGAAAAACTGTTTTTT,CASSSGQLNEKLFF
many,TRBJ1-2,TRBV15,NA,TGTGCCACCAGGGACGTAGTCTATGGCTACACCTTC,CATRDVVYGYTF
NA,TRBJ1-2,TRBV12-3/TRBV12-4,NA,TGTGCCAGCAGTTTCCCCGTTGGCTACACCTTC,CASSFPVGYTF
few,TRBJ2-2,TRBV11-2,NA,TGTGCCAGCAGCCCAACAATTCTAGGGGGAAGCGGGGAGCTGTTTTTT,CASSPTILGGSGELFF
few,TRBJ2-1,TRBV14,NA,TGTGCCAGCAGCCAAGACCCCTCGCCGGCGAGCTACAATGAGCAGTTCTTC,CASSQDPSPASYNEQFF